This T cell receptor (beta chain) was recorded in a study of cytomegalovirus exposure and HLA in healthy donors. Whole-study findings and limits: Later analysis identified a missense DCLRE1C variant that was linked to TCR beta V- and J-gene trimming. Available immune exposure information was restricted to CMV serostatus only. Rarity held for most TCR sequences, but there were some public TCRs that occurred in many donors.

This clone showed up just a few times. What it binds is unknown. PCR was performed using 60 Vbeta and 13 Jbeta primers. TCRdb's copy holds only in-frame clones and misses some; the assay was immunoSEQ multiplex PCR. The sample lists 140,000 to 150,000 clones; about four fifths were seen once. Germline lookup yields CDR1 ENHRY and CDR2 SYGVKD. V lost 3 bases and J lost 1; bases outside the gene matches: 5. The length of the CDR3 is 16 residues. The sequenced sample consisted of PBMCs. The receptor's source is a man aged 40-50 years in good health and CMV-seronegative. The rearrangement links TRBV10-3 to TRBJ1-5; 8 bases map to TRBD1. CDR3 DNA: TGTGCCATCAGTGAACAGGGGGGGATCAGCAATCAGCCCCAGCATTTT. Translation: CAISEQGGISNQPQHF.